These 2 T cell receptor beta chains originate from one sample sequenced in a study of T cells after yellow fever vaccination. From the 5' RACE reads, TCRdb called clonotypes with MiXCR, one entry per CDR3 protein. The table records 500,000 to 650,000 distinct CDR3 sequences, roughly 12% of them present only once. The sequenced sample was PBMCs, obtained on the day of the yellow fever booster vaccination. The origin of the receptors is a man aged 25-45 years who received the YFV17D yellow fever vaccine.

There are a few counts of this clonotype. V is TRBV5-1 and J is TRBJ1-4, with D tentatively TRBD1 (5 bases). CDR3 length: 15 residues. The germline V and J ends were trimmed by 0 bases and 6 bases, with 12 bases remaining between them. Germline V gives CDR1 SGHRS, CDR2 YFSETQ. CDR3 sequence reads: CASSLVGAGHEKLFF. CDR3 DNA: TGCGCCAGCAGCTTGGTTGGAGCGGGGCATGAAAAACTGTTTTTT.

This clonotype occurred a few times. This chain connects TRBV3-1 to TRBJ2-5; D is ambiguous. The germline gives CDR1 LGHDT, CDR2 YNNKEL (reference sequence). The CDR3 is 12 amino acids. Deletions cut 0 bases from V and 5 bases from J, with 4 bases between. For the CDR3, the DNA is TGTGCCAGCAGCCAAGAAATGGAGACCCAGTACTTC. Encoded protein: CASSQEMETQYF.